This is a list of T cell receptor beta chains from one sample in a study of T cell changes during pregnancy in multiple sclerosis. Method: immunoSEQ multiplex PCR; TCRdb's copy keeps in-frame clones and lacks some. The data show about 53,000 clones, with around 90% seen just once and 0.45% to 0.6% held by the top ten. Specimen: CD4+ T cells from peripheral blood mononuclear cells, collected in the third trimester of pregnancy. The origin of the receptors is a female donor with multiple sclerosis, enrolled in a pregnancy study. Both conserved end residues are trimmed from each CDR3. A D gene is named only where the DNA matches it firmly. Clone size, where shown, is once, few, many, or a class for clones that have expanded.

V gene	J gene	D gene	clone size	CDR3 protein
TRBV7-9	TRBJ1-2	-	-	ASSPRGAPSNYGYT
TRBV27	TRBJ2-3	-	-	ATEGGVGTDTQY
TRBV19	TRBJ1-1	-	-	ASTMWIPGNTEAF
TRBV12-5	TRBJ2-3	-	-	ASGLVLADTSTDTQY
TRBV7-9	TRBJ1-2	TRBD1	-	ASSLPTGMNYGYT
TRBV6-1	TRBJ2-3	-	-	ASSEDSWDTQY
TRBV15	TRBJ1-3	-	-	ATSRVGAQGNTIY
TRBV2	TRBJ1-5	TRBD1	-	ASRVGQGSQPQH
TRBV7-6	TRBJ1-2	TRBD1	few	ASSDPGTDHQNVYT
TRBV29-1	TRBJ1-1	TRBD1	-	SANPGQGRGEAF
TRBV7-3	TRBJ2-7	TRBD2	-	ASSLGGGYEQY
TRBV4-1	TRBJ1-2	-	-	ASSQFQGTNYGYT
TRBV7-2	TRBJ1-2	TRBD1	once	ASSIRQGGDYGYT
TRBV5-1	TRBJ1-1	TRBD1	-	ASSRDRDGGQAF
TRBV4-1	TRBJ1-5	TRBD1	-	ASSQGRGGINQPQH
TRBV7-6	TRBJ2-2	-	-	ASSPRGGELF
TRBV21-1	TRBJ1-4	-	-	ASSKVRRGREKLF
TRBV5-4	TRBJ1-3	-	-	ASSLQGGNTIY
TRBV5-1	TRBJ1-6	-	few	ASTEGVYNSPLH
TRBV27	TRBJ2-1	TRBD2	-	ASNPGSGGNNEQF
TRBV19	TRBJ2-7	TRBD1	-	ASSLRDSLYEQY
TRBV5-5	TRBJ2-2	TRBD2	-	ASSLASLAGAGELF
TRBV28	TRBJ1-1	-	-	ASSFSPRNTEAF
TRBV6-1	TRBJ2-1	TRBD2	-	ASSSGLGGYNEQF
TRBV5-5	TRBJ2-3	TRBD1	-	ASSTRTGGTDTQY
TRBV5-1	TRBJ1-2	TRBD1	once	ASSPTPQGRYGYT
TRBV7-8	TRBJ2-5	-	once	ASSYDPGVQAQY
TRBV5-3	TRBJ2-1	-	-	ARSLDYSLNNEQF
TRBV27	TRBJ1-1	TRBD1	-	ASSLTGYPNTEAF
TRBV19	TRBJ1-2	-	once	ASTGAAERSNYGYT
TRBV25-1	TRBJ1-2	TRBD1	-	ASSATGGYGYT
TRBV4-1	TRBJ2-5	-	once	ASSHPPSRDLRETQY
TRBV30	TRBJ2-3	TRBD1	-	AFPDRGNTDTQY
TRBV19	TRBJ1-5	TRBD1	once	ASSKGTGGNQPQH
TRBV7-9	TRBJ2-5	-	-	ASSPGLAQETQY
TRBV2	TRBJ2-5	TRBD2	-	ASRKTSGAPEETQY
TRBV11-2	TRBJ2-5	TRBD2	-	ASSLGLAEQETQY
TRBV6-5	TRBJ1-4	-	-	ASSITGGANEKLF
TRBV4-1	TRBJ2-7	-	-	ASSLPLDGRREQY
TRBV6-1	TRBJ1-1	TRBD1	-	ASTPGGTEAF